One and the same sample provided the 26 T cell receptor beta chains below, sequenced in a study of blood T cell repertoires in COVID-19. Clones were sequenced by immunoSEQ multiplex PCR, and TCRdb holds only the in-frame ones, with some missing. The sample records about 67,000 clones, over 75% being singletons. The material sequenced was peripheral blood. The source of these receptors is a woman aged 55-69 years with acute or convalescent COVID-19.

On this clone itself: Other DNA sequences in the sample encode the same CDR3. The chain recombines TRBV2 with TRBJ2-7; D perhaps matches TRBD1 (6 bases). V gave up 9 bases and J gave up 2 bases, with 17 bases separating them. This CDR3 spans 14 amino acids. Per germline, CDR1 SNHLY and CDR2 FYNNEI. CDR3 loop: CASGGPQRAYEQYV. The CDR3 region has the DNA TGTGCCAGTGGGGGCCCACAGAGGGCCTACGAGCAGTACGTC.

The chain carries TRBV30 and TRBJ1-2, with D uncertain. The V end lost 1 base, the J end lost 2 bases, and 14 bases lay between the germline ends. There are 15 residues in the CDR3. CDR1 is GTSNPN, CDR2 SVGIG, per germline (reference sequence). The CDR3 protein is CAWSEAGLGNYGYTF. As DNA, the CDR3 is TGTGCCTGGAGTGAGGCGGGCCTCGGGAACTATGGCTACACCTTC.

The CDR3 sequence is CASSQEGGVASTDTQYF. CDR3 nucleotide sequence: TGTGCCAGCAGCCAAGAAGGCGGGGTAGCTAGCACAGATACGCAGTATTTT. The chain carries TRBV3-1 (or the pseudogene TRBV3-2) and TRBJ2-3, with D possibly being TRBD2 (6 bases). This CDR3 spans 17 amino acids. Germline V gene sequence: CDR1 LGHDT, CDR2 YNNKEL (reference sequence). Trimming removed 0 bases at V and 0 bases at J, with 13 bases between.

The chain has TRBV27 and TRBJ2-3; TRBD2 agrees at 7 bases. Germline CDR1 MNHEY, CDR2 SMNVEV (reference sequence). The CDR3 runs to 15 residues. With V trimmed by 3 bases and J by 1 base, 4 bases remained unmatched. DNA for the CDR3: TGTGCCAGCAGTTTCGGGCTAGCGGGCACAGATACGCAGTATTTT. This codes for CASSFGLAGTDTQYF.

The chain combines TRBV4-2 with TRBJ1-1, with 8 bases lining up with TRBD1. The trim removed 5 bases at V and 3 bases at J, leaving 5 bases unmatched. Looked up from germline, CDR1 is LGHNA and CDR2 is YNFKEQ. This CDR3 contains 14 residues. The CDR3: CASSFQQGDTEAFF. The DNA for the CDR3 is TGTGCCAGCAGCTTTCAACAGGGGGACACTGAAGCTTTCTTT.

This chain links TRBV5-1 with TRBJ2-1; D is perhaps TRBD1 (5 bases). With 0 bases removed from V and 3 bases from J, the gap between germline ends came to 10 bases. CDR3 size: 15 residues. Germline CDR1 is SGHRS and CDR2 is YFSETQ. The CDR3 reads CASSLVQGFYNEQFF. CDR3 DNA: TGCGCCAGCAGCTTGGTTCAGGGCTTCTACAATGAGCAGTTCTTC.

This clone was observed a single time. The chain uses TRBV5-1 and TRBJ2-3; 10 nucleotides agree with TRBD2. In germline, CDR1 is SGHRS, CDR2 YFSETQ. J gave up 1 base and V 5 bases, and 4 bases lay outside the gene matches. This CDR3 has 15 residues. The CDR3 sequence is CASSRTSGGTDTQYF. The CDR3 coding sequence is TGCGCCAGCAGTCGCACTAGCGGGGGCACAGATACGCAGTATTTT.

This sequence joins TRBV6-5 and TRBJ1-4, with no clear D. The CDR3 loop spans 14 amino acids. Germline-derived CDR1 and CDR2 are MNHEY and SVGAGI. Trimming left V 4 bases short and J 11 bases short, with 17 bases between. In DNA form, the CDR3 reads TGTGCCAGCAGTTCTCCCTCCGGGGTTTCTAAACTGTTTTTT. It specifies CASSSPSGVSKLFF.

J is TRBJ1-2 and V is TRBV11-2; no reliable D call. Germline V gene data show CDR1 as SGHAT and CDR2 as FQNNGV. V dropped 1 base and J dropped 1 base, with 4 bases sitting between them. The length of the CDR3 is 13 residues. The CDR3 protein is CASSLGHNYGYTF. The CDR3 nucleotides are TGTGCCAGCAGCTTAGGGCATAACTATGGCTACACCTTC.

In this sample, this clone turned up a few times. This rearrangement joins TRBV14 to TRBJ2-4; a possible D gene is TRBD2 (6 bases). The germline CDR1 and CDR2 sequences are SGHDN and FVKESK. CDR3 length: 17 amino acids. With 0 bases removed from V and 4 bases from J, the gap between germline ends came to 16 bases. CDR3 sequence reads: CASSQDWGDRWKNIQYF. The CDR3 nucleotides read TGTGCCAGCAGCCAAGATTGGGGGGATCGTTGGAAAAACATTCAGTACTTC.

The CDR3 coding sequence is TGTGCCAGCAGGGACGGGGACAGCGCCACCTACGAGCAGTACGTC. Translation: CASRDGDSATYEQYV. The rearrangement uses TRBV6-6 and TRBJ2-7; 7 positions agree with TRBD1. The CDR3 consists of 15 residues. Trimming at V came to 6 bases and at J to 2 bases, leaving 10 bases not matched to a gene. In germline, CDR1 is MNHNY, CDR2 SVGAGI (reference sequence).

The genes are TRBV27 and TRBJ2-1, with 8 positions matching TRBD2. V dropped 2 bases and J dropped 8; count of bases not matched to a gene: 5. Germline lookup yields CDR1 MNHEY and CDR2 SMNVEV (reference sequence). This CDR3 spans 14 amino acids. CDR3 residues: CASSLRRGDYEQFF. The DNA for the CDR3 is TGTGCCAGCAGTTTACGGCGGGGGGACTATGAGCAGTTCTTC.

This rearrangement joins TRBV7-9 to TRBJ1-2, with a possible D match to TRBD1 (5 bases). Germline V gene sequence: CDR1 SEHNR, CDR2 FQNEAQ (reference sequence). The CDR3 totals 13 residues. Trimming pared 6 bases from V and 3 bases from J, leaving 11 bases between. The CDR3 sequence: CASSTGVDYGYTF. CDR3 DNA: TGTGCCAGCAGTACAGGCGTCGACTATGGCTACACCTTC.

J is TRBJ1-5 and V is TRBV5-1; weak D call: TRBD1 (6 bases). CDR3 length: 13 amino acids. Germline CDR1 SGHRS, CDR2 YFSETQ. V lost 4 bases, J lost 4 bases, and 9 bases lay in between. The CDR3 reads CASSPDSNQPQHF. The CDR3 DNA reads as TGCGCCAGCAGCCCGGACAGTAATCAGCCCCAGCATTTT.

This clone turned up a few times. The CDR3 region has the DNA TGTGCCAGCACCCCCCAGCGGGAGACCCAGTACTTC. Translation gives CASTPQRETQYF. The chain uses TRBV2 and TRBJ2-5, with D perhaps TRBD2 (5 bases). CDR1 is SNHLY, CDR2 FYNNEI, per germline. V was clipped by 7 bases and J by 5 bases, with 11 bases between them. The CDR3 is made up of 12 amino acids.

The V call is TRBV19, the J call TRBJ2-1; 16 bases are shared with TRBD2. The V gene end was trimmed by 7 bases and the J gene end by 8 bases; junction bases not matched to a gene: 8. CDR1 is LNHDA, CDR2 SQIVND, per germline (reference sequence). The CDR3 totals 16 residues. CDR3: CASTSSGTSGRDEQFF. The CDR3 bases are TGTGCCAGTACAAGCTCCGGGACTAGCGGGAGGGATGAGCAGTTCTTC.

The chain carries TRBV6-1 and TRBJ1-2; D is possibly TRBD1 (6 bases). Germline CDR1 reads MNHNS; CDR2 reads SASEGT. Between the trimmed V and J ends, which lost 4 bases and 2 bases, there was a span of 17 bases. The CDR3 covers 16 residues. CDR3 nucleotides: TGTGCCAGCAGTGGGGGCTCATACAGGGTCAACTATGGCTACACCTTC. It codes for CASSGGSYRVNYGYTF.

The V and J genes are TRBV28 and TRBJ1-1; D is ambiguous. This CDR3 is 13 amino acids long. Trimming removed 7 bases from V and 8 bases from J, with 17 bases in between. Looked up from germline, CDR1 is MDHEN and CDR2 is SYDVKM. CDR3 in amino acids: CASTIRGQFEAFF. The CDR3 DNA reads as TGTGCCAGCACCATCCGAGGCCAGTTCGAAGCTTTCTTT. The complete variable domain, with remaining parts taken from reference TRBV28 and TRBJ1-1, reads DVKVTQSSRYLVKRTGEKVFLECVQDMDHENMFWYRQDPGLGLRLIYFSYDVKMKEKGDIPEGYSVSREKKERFSLILESASTNQTSMYLCASTIRGQFEAFFGQGTRLTVV.

This chain joins TRBV30 and TRBJ1-1; 7 nucleotides agree with TRBD1. The CDR3 runs to 14 residues. Per germline, CDR1 GTSNPN and CDR2 SVGIG (reference sequence). V shed 4 bases, J shed 6 bases, and the junction held 11 bases outside the gene matches. The CDR3 region has the DNA TGTGCCTGGAACCCCCACAGGGGCGCCGCTGAAGCTTTCTTT. Protein: CAWNPHRGAAEAFF.

V usage is TRBV5-1 and J usage is TRBJ2-1; 11 bases are shared with TRBD1. This CDR3 has 15 amino acids. Germline CDR1 and CDR2: SGHRS and YFSETQ. Trimming at V came to 7 bases and at J to 2 bases, leaving 5 bases not matched to a gene. CDR3 residues: CASGQGAATYNEQFF. CDR3 nucleotides: TGCGCCAGCGGACAGGGGGCGGCCACCTACAATGAGCAGTTCTTC.

The chain is built from TRBV6-5 and TRBJ2-7; TRBD1 matches at 9 bases. The CDR3 loop spans 13 amino acids. Germline-derived CDR1 and CDR2 are MNHEY and SVGAGI. J was trimmed by 7 bases and V by 7 bases; bases with no gene match: 8. The CDR3 sequence is CASNRDRAGEQYV. The CDR3 bases are TGTGCCAGCAACCGGGACAGGGCAGGGGAGCAGTACGTC.

V usage is TRBV11-1 and J usage is TRBJ1-4; tentative D call: TRBD1 (6 bases). The CDR3 loop spans 13 amino acids. Per germline, CDR1 SGHAT and CDR2 FQDESV (reference sequence). The V end was cut by 3 bases, the J end by 5 bases, with 7 bases between. The CDR3 protein is CASSLQGNEKLFF. Here the CDR3 DNA reads TGTGCCAGCAGCTTGCAGGGGAATGAAAAACTGTTTTTT. Full variable domain (rest looked up from reference TRBV11-1 and TRBJ1-4): EAEVAQSPRYKITEKSQAVAFWCDPISGHATLYWYRQILGQGPELLVQFQDESVVDDSQLPKDRFSAERLKGVDSTLKIQPAELGDSAMYLCASSLQGNEKLFFGSGTQLSVL.

This clone appeared a single time. V and J are TRBV7-9 and TRBJ1-1; TRBD1 aligns across 7 bases. Trimming at V came to 5 bases and at J to 14 bases, leaving 11 bases not matched to a gene. The CDR3 spans 12 residues. Germline V gene data show CDR1 as SEHNR and CDR2 as FQNEAQ (reference sequence). In DNA, the CDR3 is TGTGCCAGCAGCCTGACAGGGCACTTTCAGTTCTTT. Translating gives CASSLTGHFQFF.

In this sample, this clone turned up once. The chain recombines TRBV5-6 with TRBJ1-2; D uncertain. Trimming left V 0 bases short and J 7 bases short, with 13 bases between. The CDR3 contains 14 residues. The germline gives CDR1 SGHDT, CDR2 YYEEEE. The CDR3 coding sequence is TGTGCCAGCAGCTTGGCTACGGTCGGCGGTGGCTACACCTTC. This encodes CASSLATVGGGYTF.

The chain uses TRBV10-3 and TRBJ1-4; 8 bases are a match to TRBD1. The germline gives CDR1 ENHRY, CDR2 SYGVKD. This CDR3 comprises 15 residues. Trimming took 7 bases from V and 3 from J; bases not matched to a gene: 7. DNA for the CDR3: TGTGCCATCAAGGCCAGGGGGCAAGCTAATGAAAAACTGTTTTTT. Translation: CAIKARGQANEKLFF.

CDR3: CASSVEGGVRETQYF. The DNA of the CDR3 is TGTGCCAGCAGCGTAGAAGGGGGGGTTCGGGAGACCCAGTACTTC. J is TRBJ2-5 and V is TRBV9; D is possibly TRBD2 (7 bases). The CDR3 totals 15 residues. V shed 0 bases and J shed 5 bases, with 14 bases lying between them. The germline CDR1 and CDR2 sequences are SGDLS and YYNGEE.